This paragraph reports one T cell receptor beta chain. cDNA came from roughly 0.53 to 1 ug RNA primed by random hexamers. Using its own MiXCR run on the immunoSEQ multiplex PCR reads, TCRdb lists one record per CDR3 protein. The data contain around 170,000 distinct CDR3 sequences, approximately 95% of them singletons. The V gene's germline CDR1 is DFQATT and CDR2 SNEGSKA (reference sequence). With 5 bases clipped from V and 2 bases from J, the junction kept 8 bases outside the gene matches. The CDR3 runs to 14 residues. The sample comes from a study of CD8 T cells in Susac syndrome. It was negative isolation that provided the CD8+ and CD4+ T cells, whereas TEMRA cells were enriched by FACS.

This TCR was recovered from a human donor with multiple sclerosis. The sample was CD8+ T cells from PBMCs. V is TRBV20-1 and J is TRBJ2-7, with 8 bases aligning to TRBD1. CDR3 amino acids: CSAVGQVETYEQYF. DNA for the CDR3: TGCAGTGCTGTGGGACAGGTCGAAACCTACGAGCAGTACTTC.